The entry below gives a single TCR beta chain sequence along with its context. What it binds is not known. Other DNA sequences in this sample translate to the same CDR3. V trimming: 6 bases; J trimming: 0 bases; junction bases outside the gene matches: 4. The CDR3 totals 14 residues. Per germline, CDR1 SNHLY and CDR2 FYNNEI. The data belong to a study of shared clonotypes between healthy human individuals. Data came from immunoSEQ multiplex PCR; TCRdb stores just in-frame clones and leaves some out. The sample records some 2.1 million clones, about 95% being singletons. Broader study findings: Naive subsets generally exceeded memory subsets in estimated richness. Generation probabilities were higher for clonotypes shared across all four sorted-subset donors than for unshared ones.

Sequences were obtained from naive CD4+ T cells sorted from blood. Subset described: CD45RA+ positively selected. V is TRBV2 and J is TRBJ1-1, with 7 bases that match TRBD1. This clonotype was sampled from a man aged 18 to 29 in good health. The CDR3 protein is CASRRQGLNTEAFF. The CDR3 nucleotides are TGTGCCAGCAGACGACAGGGTCTGAACACTGAAGCTTTCTTT.